This TCR beta chain appears in the sequencing data of a study of shared clonotypes between healthy human individuals (dated by TCRdb to between 2020 and 2021). A note on the overall study: Three men and two women, aged 18 to 49 years, made up the cohort. For each donor, CD4 naive and CD4 memory were each run on three plates, CD8 naive on two plates, and CD8 memory on one plate. Blood TCR repertoires of about five healthy adults were deeply sequenced to estimate repertoire size and the extent of clonotype sharing between individuals. To increase sequencing depth and limit assay-specific biases, different laboratories used diverse techniques to prepare libraries and sequence TCR repertoires. Each donor's leukapheresis produced roughly between roughly 0.85 and 9 billion PBMCs. Study-level results and caveats: Only blood was sampled, and tissue TCR repertoires likely differ from those in blood. Estimated clonotype richness was generally larger for naive than for memory subsets. When a handful of donors were compared, the shared fraction of clonotypes was about 5.5% for naive CD4, about 4% for naive CD8, about 2.5% for memory CD4, and 0.4% for memory CD8. Compared with non-shared clonotypes, clonotypes shared by all four sorted-subset donors had higher generation probabilities. Pairwise subsampling led to the expectation that sequencing depth would affect the degree of clonotype sharing among donors. Because the study included only a small number of donors, the genetic and exposure-history diversity represented was limited. Even with the large sequencing depth, rarefaction of the sorted-subset datasets indicated that sequencing was incomplete.

TCR CDR3 regions were amplified from genomic DNA by multiplex PCR using the deep immunoSEQ assay. Extracted genomic DNA from each cell subset was distributed evenly across all wells of several immunoSEQ 96-well plates, and each plate was treated as a replicate. Each replicate PCR for sorted subsets received about 210 ng genomic DNA, equal to roughly 29,000 T cell genomes. Purified libraries were quantified with a Qubit 3.0 fluorometer, sized on a Bioanalyzer 2100, and re-quantified with the KAPA Library Quantification kit. Every immunoSEQ 96-well plate was sequenced on a dedicated single-read 150-cycle Illumina NextSeq 550 flow cell. Processing in the source paper ran as follows. Because the immunoSEQ output held only junctional sequences and lacked quality scores, the filtering could not match the filtering applied to full-length reads. Sequences were annotated with PyIR, a Python wrapper for IgBLAST v1.9, and V/J genes and CDR3 were assigned using IMGT germline references. Reads with weak V/J assignments (E-value above 1e-6), missing CDR3, stop codons, out-of-frame junctions, or ambiguous translated residues were removed. V3J clonotypes were defined by identical inferred V gene, J gene, and CDR3 amino acid sequence. Percentage overlap between repertoires was computed as shared unique clonotypes divided by the size of the smaller repertoire. Repertoire richness was assessed with RTK rarefaction, the Chao1 estimator, and Recon v2.1 estimates of unobserved clonotypes. Generation probabilities were computed with OLGA for all TCRbeta clonotypes obtained by the gDNA method from several donors. TCRdb limited this immuneACCESS table to in-frame rearrangements with V and J called. A share of clones is missing; checked studies link under half to unresolved V genes, and the rest is unexplained. Clone size and the V and J calls come from that table; the DNA yielded D and trimming. The sample profile shows approximately 2,200,000 clones; 93% of them were found once. Roughly 1.7% of the sample goes to the ten largest clones.

For the CD8 naive samples, CD45RO-negative cells were positively selected for CCR7, yielding a CD45RA+CCR7+ population from which TemRA cells were excluded. Healthy HIV-negative adults with no recently reported acute infections or vaccinations were included as donors. Every donor was a Caucasian adult residing in Nashville, Tennessee, USA. After blood collection by leukapheresis, PBMCs were isolated using Ficoll-Histopaque density gradient centrifugation and then cryopreserved in the vapor phase of liquid nitrogen. Analytical flow cytometry was used to check the purity and quantity of each magnetically sorted T cell population. Genomic DNA was isolated from each sorted fraction and quantified by UV absorbance on a Nanodrop 2000c. CDR3 length: 12 amino acids, cysteine to phenylalanine. The sequence is cut down to CDR3 DNA, 36 bases in frame from base 1. From the germline V gene, CDR1 is SNHLY and CDR2 is FYNNEI. V drops 6 bases and J drops 5 bases, leaving 11 bases in between.

Note on this clone: The clone's antigen remains unknown. No base-level quality is on record; no much larger clone is a single base apart.

Sequenced sample: naive CD8+ T cells from PBMCs. The cell subset or site label of this sample denotes: CD45RA+CCR7+. The rearranged chain carries TRBV2 and TRBJ2-7; no D gene is confidently identified. The receptor was isolated from a man aged 18 to 29 in good health. Some clones in this sample may be carry-over from other donors' samples. CDR3 region: CASRGLDHEQYF. The nucleotide sequence is given as TGTGCCAGCAGGGGTCTCGACCACGAGCAGTACTTC.